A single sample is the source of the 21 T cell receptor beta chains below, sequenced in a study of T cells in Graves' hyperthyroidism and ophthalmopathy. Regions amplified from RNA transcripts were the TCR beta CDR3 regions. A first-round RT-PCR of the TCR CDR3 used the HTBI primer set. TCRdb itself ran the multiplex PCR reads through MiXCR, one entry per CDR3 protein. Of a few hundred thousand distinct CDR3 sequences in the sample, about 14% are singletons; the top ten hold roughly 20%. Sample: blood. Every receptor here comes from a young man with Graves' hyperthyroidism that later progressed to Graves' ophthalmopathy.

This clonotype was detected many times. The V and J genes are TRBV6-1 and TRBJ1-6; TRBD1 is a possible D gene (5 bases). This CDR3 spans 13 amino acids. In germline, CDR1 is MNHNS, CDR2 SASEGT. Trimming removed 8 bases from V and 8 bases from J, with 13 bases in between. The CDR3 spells CASLGRVDSPLHF. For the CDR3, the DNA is TGTGCCAGCTTGGGCAGGGTCGATTCACCCCTCCACTTT.

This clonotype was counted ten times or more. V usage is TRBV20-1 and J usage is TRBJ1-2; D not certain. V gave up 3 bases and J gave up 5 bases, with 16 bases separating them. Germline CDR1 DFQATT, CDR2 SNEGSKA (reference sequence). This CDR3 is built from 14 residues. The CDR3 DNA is TGCAGTGCTAGGCGTCCGGACGGGAATTATGGCTACACCTTC. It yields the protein CSARRPDGNYGYTF.

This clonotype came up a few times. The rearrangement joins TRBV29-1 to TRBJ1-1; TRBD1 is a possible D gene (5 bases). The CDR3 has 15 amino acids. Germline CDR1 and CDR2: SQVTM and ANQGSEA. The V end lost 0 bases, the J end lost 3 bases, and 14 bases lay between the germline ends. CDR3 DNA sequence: TGCAGCGTTGAAGATCTTCAGGGAATAGACACTGAAGCTTTCTTT. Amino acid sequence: CSVEDLQGIDTEAFF.

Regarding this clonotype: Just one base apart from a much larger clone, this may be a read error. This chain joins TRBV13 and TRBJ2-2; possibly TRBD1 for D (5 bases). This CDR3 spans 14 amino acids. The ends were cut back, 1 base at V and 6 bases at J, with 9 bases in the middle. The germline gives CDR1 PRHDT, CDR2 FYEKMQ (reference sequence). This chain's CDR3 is CASSLEPGPGELFF. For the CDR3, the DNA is TGTGCCAGCAGCTTAGAGCCAGGGCCCGGGGAGCTGTTTTTT. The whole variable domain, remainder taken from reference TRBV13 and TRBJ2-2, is AAGVIQSPRHLIKEKRETATLKCYPIPRHDTVYWYQQGPGQDPQFLISFYEKMQSDKGSIPDRFSAQQFSDYHSELNMSSLELGDSALYFCASSLEPGPGELFFGEGSRLTVL.

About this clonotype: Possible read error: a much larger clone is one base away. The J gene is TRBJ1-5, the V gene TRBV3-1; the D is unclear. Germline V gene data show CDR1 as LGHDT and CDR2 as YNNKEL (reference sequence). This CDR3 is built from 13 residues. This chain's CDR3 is CASGQTSNQPQHF. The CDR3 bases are TGTGCCAGCGGCCAAACTAGCAATCAGCCCCAGCATTTT.

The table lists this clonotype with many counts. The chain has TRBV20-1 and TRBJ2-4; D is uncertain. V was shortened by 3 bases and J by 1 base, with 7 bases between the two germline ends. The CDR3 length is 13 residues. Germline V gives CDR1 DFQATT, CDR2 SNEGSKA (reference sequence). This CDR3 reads CSARPAAKNIQYF. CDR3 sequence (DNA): TGCAGTGCTAGGCCGGCGGCCAAAAACATTCAGTACTTC.

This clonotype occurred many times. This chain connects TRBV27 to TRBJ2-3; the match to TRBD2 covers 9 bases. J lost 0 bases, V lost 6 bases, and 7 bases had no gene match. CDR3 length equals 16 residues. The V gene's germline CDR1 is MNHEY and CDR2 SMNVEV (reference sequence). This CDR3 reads CASSLMAGGSTDTQYF. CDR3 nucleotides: TGTGCCAGCAGCCTTATGGCGGGGGGGAGCACAGATACGCAGTATTTT.

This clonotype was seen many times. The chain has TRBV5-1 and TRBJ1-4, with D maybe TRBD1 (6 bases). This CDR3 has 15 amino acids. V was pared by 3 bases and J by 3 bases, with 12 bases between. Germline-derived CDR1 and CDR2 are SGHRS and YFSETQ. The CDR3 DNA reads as TGCGCCAGCAGCTCGACAGGTCAACCTAATGAAAAACTGTTTTTT. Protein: CASSSTGQPNEKLFF. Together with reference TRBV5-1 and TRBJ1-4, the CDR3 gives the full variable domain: KAGVTQTPRYLIKTRGQQVTLSCSPISGHRSVSWYQQTPGQGLQFLFEYFSETQRNKGNFPGRFSGRQFSNSRSEMNVSTLELGDSALYLCASSSTGQPNEKLFFGSGTQLSVL.

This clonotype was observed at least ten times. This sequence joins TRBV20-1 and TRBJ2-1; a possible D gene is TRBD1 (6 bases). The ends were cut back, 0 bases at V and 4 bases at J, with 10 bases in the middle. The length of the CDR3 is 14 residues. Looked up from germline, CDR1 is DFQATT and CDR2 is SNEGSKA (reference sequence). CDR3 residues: CSARDHQGYNEQFF. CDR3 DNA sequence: TGCAGTGCTAGAGATCATCAGGGGTACAATGAGCAGTTCTTC.

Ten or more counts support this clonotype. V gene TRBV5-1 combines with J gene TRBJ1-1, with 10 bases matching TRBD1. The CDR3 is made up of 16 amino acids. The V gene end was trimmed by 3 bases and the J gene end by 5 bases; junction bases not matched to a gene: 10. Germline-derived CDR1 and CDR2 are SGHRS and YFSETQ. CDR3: CASSWEHGQGGTEAFF. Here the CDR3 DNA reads TGCGCCAGCAGCTGGGAACATGGACAGGGGGGGACTGAAGCTTTCTTT. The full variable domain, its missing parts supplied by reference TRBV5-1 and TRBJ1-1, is KAGVTQTPRYLIKTRGQQVTLSCSPISGHRSVSWYQQTPGQGLQFLFEYFSETQRNKGNFPGRFSGRQFSNSRSEMNVSTLELGDSALYLCASSWEHGQGGTEAFFGQGTRLTVV.

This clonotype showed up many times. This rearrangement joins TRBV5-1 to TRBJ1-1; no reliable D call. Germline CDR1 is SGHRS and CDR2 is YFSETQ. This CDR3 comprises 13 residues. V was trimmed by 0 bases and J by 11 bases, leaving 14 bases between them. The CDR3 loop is CASSLGVERVAFF. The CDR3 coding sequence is TGCGCCAGCAGCTTGGGGGTCGAACGGGTCGCTTTCTTT.

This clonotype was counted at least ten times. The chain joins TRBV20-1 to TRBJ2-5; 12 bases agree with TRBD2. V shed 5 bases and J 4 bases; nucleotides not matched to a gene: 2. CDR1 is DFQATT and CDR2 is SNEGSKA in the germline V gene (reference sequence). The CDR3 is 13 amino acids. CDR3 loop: CSAWGLAGETQYF. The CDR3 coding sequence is TGCAGTGCTTGGGGACTAGCGGGAGAGACCCAGTACTTC.

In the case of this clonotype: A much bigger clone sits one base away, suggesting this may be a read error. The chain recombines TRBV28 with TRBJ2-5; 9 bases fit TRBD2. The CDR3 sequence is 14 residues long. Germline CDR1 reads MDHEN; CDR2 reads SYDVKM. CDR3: CPSSLGGGGKTQYF. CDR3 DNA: TGTCCCAGCAGTTTGGGCGGGGGGGGAAAGACCCAGTACTTC.

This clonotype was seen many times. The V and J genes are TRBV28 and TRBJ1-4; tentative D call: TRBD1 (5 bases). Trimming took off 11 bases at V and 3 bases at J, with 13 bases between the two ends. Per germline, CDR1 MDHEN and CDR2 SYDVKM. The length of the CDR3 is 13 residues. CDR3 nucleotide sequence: TGTGCCTATAGTGGGGGTGCTAATGAAAAACTGTTTTTT. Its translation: CAYSGGANEKLFF.

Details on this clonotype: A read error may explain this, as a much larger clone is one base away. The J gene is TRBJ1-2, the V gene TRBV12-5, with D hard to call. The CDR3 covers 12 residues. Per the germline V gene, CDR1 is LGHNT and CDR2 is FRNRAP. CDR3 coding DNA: TGTGCTGGTGGTCCCGGGATCTATGGCTACACCTTC. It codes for CAGGPGIYGYTF. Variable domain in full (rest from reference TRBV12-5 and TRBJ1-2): DARVTQTPRHKVTEMGQEVTMRCQPILGHNTVFWYRQTMMQGLELLAYFRNRAPLDDSGMPKDRFSAEMPDATLATLKIQPSEPRDSAVYFCAGGPGIYGYTFGSGTRLTVV.

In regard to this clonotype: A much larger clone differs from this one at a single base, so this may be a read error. The CDR3 DNA is TGTGCCAGCAGCCGGATGGGACAGGCGGCTGGAAACACCATATATTTT. This encodes CASSRMGQAAGNTIYF. This chain joins TRBV11-3 and TRBJ1-3; 8 positions agree with TRBD1. Trimming took 5 bases from V and 2 from J; bases not matched to a gene: 8. The CDR3 extends over 16 amino acids. Germline CDR1 reads SGHNT; CDR2 reads YENEEA.

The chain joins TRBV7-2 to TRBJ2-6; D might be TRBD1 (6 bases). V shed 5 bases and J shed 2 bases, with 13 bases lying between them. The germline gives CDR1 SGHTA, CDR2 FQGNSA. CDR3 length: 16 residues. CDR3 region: CASSTLYRAGANVLTF. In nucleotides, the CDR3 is TGTGCCAGCAGCACATTATACAGGGCTGGGGCCAACGTCCTGACTTTC.

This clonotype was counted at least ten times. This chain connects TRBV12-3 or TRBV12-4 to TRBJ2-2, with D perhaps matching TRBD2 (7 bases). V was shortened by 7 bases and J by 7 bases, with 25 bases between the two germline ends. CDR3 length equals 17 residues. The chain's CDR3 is CASTTPGGRGRDGELFF. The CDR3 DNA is TGTGCCAGCACCACACCGGGGGGCAGGGGAAGAGACGGGGAGCTGTTTTTT.

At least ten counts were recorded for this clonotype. CDR3 sequence reads: CASSGTALSNQPQHF. In DNA, the CDR3 is TGTGCCAGCAGTGGGACAGCACTTAGCAATCAGCCCCAGCATTTT. This rearrangement joins TRBV12-3 or TRBV12-4 to TRBJ1-5; 7 positions match TRBD1. The CDR3 is 15 amino acids. V shed 5 bases and J 0 bases; nucleotides not matched to a gene: 4.

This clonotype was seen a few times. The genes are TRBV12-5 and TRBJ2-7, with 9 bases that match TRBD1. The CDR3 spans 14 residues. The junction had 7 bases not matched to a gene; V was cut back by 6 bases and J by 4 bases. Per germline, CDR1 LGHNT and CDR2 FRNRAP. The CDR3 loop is CASGRTGVPYEQYF. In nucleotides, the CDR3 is TGTGCTAGTGGCCGGACAGGGGTCCCTTACGAGCAGTACTTC. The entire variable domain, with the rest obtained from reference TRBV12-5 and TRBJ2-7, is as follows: DARVTQTPRHKVTEMGQEVTMRCQPILGHNTVFWYRQTMMQGLELLAYFRNRAPLDDSGMPKDRFSAEMPDATLATLKIQPSEPRDSAVYFCASGRTGVPYEQYFGPGTRLTVT.

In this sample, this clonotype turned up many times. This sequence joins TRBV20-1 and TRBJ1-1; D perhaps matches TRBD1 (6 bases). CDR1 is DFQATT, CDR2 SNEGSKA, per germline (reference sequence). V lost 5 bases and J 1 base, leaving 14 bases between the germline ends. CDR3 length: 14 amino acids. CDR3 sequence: CSAPPGGANTEAFF. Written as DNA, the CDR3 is TGCAGTGCTCCCCCGGGGGGGGCGAACACTGAAGCTTTCTTT.